Listed here are 3 T cell receptor beta chains from one sample, sequenced in a study of siplizumab effects on memory and regulatory T cells. Repertoires were generated with immunoSEQ multiplex PCR, while TCRdb's copy carries only in-frame clones and drops some. The table has roughly 56,000 clones, 85% to 95% seen once. The sequencing sample was made of CD8+ T cells sorted from blood. The source is a human donor in good health.

The V gene is TRBV28, the J gene TRBJ2-3, with D possibly matching TRBD1 (6 bases). CDR1 MDHEN and CDR2 SYDVKM come from the germline V gene. The germline V and J ends were trimmed by 5 bases and 9 bases, with 18 bases remaining between them. The CDR3 length is 14 residues. The CDR3 sequence is CASSALEGGRTQYF. The DNA for the CDR3 is TGTGCCAGCAGTGCTCTAGAAGGGGGTAGAACGCAGTATTTT.

The chain uses TRBV7-9 and TRBJ2-5; D possibly corresponds to TRBD1 (6 bases). The length of the CDR3 is 15 residues. Germline CDR1 SEHNR, CDR2 FQNEAQ (reference sequence). V was trimmed by 0 bases and J by 5 bases, leaving 13 bases between them. The CDR3 region has the DNA TGTGCCAGCAGCTTAGCAGCAGGGGAGCGGGAGACCCAGTACTTC. This encodes CASSLAAGERETQYF.

This chain links TRBV15 with TRBJ1-3; TRBD1 might be the D (6 bases). The CDR3 contains 17 residues. Germline-derived CDR1 and CDR2 are LNHNV and YYDKDF (reference sequence). Trimming left V 1 base short and J 3 bases short, with 16 bases between. The CDR3 sequence is CATSRVGRGADGNTIYF. The CDR3 nucleotides are TGTGCCACCAGCAGAGTGGGGCGGGGGGCTGATGGAAACACCATATATTTT.